The rows below give T cell receptor beta chains drawn from one sample of a study of siplizumab effects on memory and regulatory T cells. Profiled with immunoSEQ multiplex PCR; TCRdb holds only in-frame clones, not every one. The data hold approximately 8,600 clones, with over 60% observed a single time. Sequencing used effector memory CD8+ T cells sorted from blood. All receptors come from a human donor in good health. The CDR3 runs from the conserved cysteine through the conserved F or W. D genes are given only for firm matches. The size field is filled for only some rows; it gives once, few, many or a size class.

length	J	V	size	D	DNA	CDR3
12	TRBJ2-5	TRBV7-9	-	-	TGTGCCAGCAGCTTGGTGGTAGAGGCCCAGTACTTC	CASSLVVEAQYF
17	TRBJ2-1	TRBV4-2	-	TRBD2	TGTGCCAGCAGCCAACATATAGGGACTAGCGGACGCAATGAGCAGTTCTTC	CASSQHIGTSGRNEQFF
12	TRBJ2-5	TRBV6-5	-	-	TGTGCCAGCACCGCGGGAAGGAAGACCCAGTACTTC	CASTAGRKTQYF
14	TRBJ2-5	TRBV7-9	-	-	TGTGCCAGCAGCTCCCTCGGATTCCAAGAGACCCAGTACTTC	CASSSLGFQETQYF
15	TRBJ2-7	TRBV4-2	-	-	TGTGCCAGCAGCTTGTTCCCGGGACATATCTACGAGCAGTACTTC	CASSLFPGHIYEQYF
15	TRBJ1-4	TRBV6-5	-	-	TGTGCCAGCAGAAGAACAACAGGGATGGGAGAAAAACTGTTTTTT	CASRRTTGMGEKLFF
15	TRBJ2-1	TRBV6-1	-	-	TGTGCCAGCAGTGAAAAGGCAGGGGGGGTTAGCGAGCAGTTCTTC	CASSEKAGGVSEQFF
15	TRBJ1-6	TRBV19	few	-	TGTGCCAGTAAATCACCCGGATCATTCGATTCACCCCTCCACTTT	CASKSPGSFDSPLHF
13	TRBJ1-2	TRBV7-9	-	-	TGTGCCAGCAGCCCGCTAAACAGGGACGGCTACACCTTC	CASSPLNRDGYTF
13	TRBJ2-7	TRBV10-2	-	TRBD2	TGCGCCTTTAGCGGGAGGGGTCGGGGCGAGCAGTACTTC	CAFSGRGRGEQYF
15	TRBJ2-2	TRBV6-5	-	-	TGTGCCAGCAGTTACTCGAGTCCGAGCACCGGGGAGCTGTTTTTT	CASSYSSPSTGELFF
15	TRBJ1-4	TRBV7-9	-	-	TGTGCCAGCAGCTCAGAGCGGGGTTTAGGGGAAAAACTGTTTTTT	CASSSERGLGEKLFF
14	TRBJ2-1	TRBV7-9	-	-	TGTGCCAGCAGTTATGGGCCTACCGGGGAGGAGCAGTTCTTC	CASSYGPTGEEQFF
17	TRBJ2-2	TRBV7-9	-	TRBD2	TGTGCCAGCAGCTTAGAGGGTCTAGCGGGGATCACCGGGGAGCTGTTTTTT	CASSLEGLAGITGELFF
15	TRBJ1-2	TRBV12-2	few	-	TGTGCCAGCAGCTACAGCGCCGGGACAGCTTATGGCTACACCTTC	CASSYSAGTAYGYTF
16	TRBJ1-1	TRBV14	-	TRBD1	TGTGCCAGCAGCCAAGCTGAGACAGGGGTGGGCACTGAAGCTTTCTTT	CASSQAETGVGTEAFF
13	TRBJ1-1	TRBV7-6	-	-	TGTGCCAGCAGCTTAGCCTTACGCTCTGAAGCTTTCTTT	CASSLALRSEAFF
12	TRBJ2-3	TRBV6-5	medium-sized	-	TGTGCCAGCGAGGACAACACAGATACGCAGTATTTT	CASEDNTDTQYF
14	TRBJ2-7	TRBV12-5	-	-	TGTGCTAGTGGTTTGTACGGATTGGGCTACGAGCAGTACTTC	CASGLYGLGYEQYF
16	TRBJ1-1	TRBV4-1	-	-	TGCGCCAGCAGCCCAAGACTGGTGGAGCTGAACACTGAAGCTTTCTTT	CASSPRLVELNTEAFF
15	TRBJ1-2	TRBV15	few	-	TGTGCCACCAGCAGCGGGAGGGGCCAAAACTATGGCTACACCTTC	CATSSGRGQNYGYTF
18	TRBJ2-3	TRBV5-4	-	TRBD2	TGTGCCAGCAGCTTGACTAGCGGGGGGGATTCGACGACAGATACGCAGTATTTT	CASSLTSGGDSTTDTQYF
13	TRBJ1-2	TRBV14	-	-	TGTGCCAGCAGCCAAGGGGGCAACTATGGCTACACCTTC	CASSQGGNYGYTF
14	TRBJ2-1	TRBV4-1	-	TRBD2	TGCGCCAGCAGCCAACAGCGGGGTGACAATGAGCAGTTCTTC	CASSQQRGDNEQFF
15	TRBJ2-7	TRBV6-5	-	TRBD1	TGTGCCAGCAGTCCCGGACAGGGAGGACCCTACGAGCAGTACTTC	CASSPGQGGPYEQYF
12	TRBJ2-7	TRBV5-6	-	-	TGTGCCAGCAGCTTGGGGGCCGCCGAGCAGTACTTC	CASSLGAAEQYF
14	TRBJ1-6	TRBV11-2	-	-	TGTGCCAGCAGCTTAATCGATTATGACCGGCCCCTCCACTTT	CASSLIDYDRPLHF
13	TRBJ2-7	TRBV6-1	-	-	TGTGCCAGCTCCGAGGGTAGCTCCTACGAGCAGTACTTC	CASSEGSSYEQYF
15	TRBJ2-3	TRBV2	-	-	TGTGCCAGCAGTCTGGGGGGACTGGGCACAGATACGCAGTATTTT	CASSLGGLGTDTQYF
15	TRBJ1-1	TRBV27	-	-	TGTGCCAGCAGTACACCGGACAGACTGGCCACTGAAGCTTTCTTT	CASSTPDRLATEAFF
17	TRBJ1-5	TRBV15	-	-	TGTGCCACCAGCAGAGATCTTACAGACTATAGCAATCAGCCCCAGCATTTT	CATSRDLTDYSNQPQHF
14	TRBJ2-7	TRBV9	-	-	TGTGCCAGCAGCCCCAAATATCCCCTCTCCGAGCAGTACTTC	CASSPKYPLSEQYF
16	TRBJ2-5	TRBV4-1	-	-	TGCGCCAGCAGCCAAGAAGGGAAGGGGTACCAAGAGACCCAGTACTTC	CASSQEGKGYQETQYF
13	TRBJ2-7	TRBV5-6	-	-	TGTGCCAGCAGCTTGGCTAGGGTGCGGGAGCAGTACTTC	CASSLARVREQYF
13	TRBJ2-1	TRBV6-5	few	-	TGTGCCAGCAGTTACTCAGGCGATGATGAGCAGTTCTTC	CASSYSGDDEQFF
15	TRBJ1-1	TRBV6-5	-	-	TGTGCCAGCAGTGGTGGGGTGGACATGAACACTGAAGCTTTCTTT	CASSGGVDMNTEAFF
14	TRBJ2-2	TRBV30	once	-	TGTGCCTGGAGTACGGGGTTGGGCACCGGGGAGCTGTTTTTT	CAWSTGLGTGELFF
16	TRBJ2-2	TRBV11-2	-	-	TGTGCCAGCAGCTTACTTTCGGGGGTGAACACCGGGGAGCTGTTTTTT	CASSLLSGVNTGELFF
13	TRBJ2-1	TRBV6-6	medium-sized	-	TGTGCCACGAACGGGGGAGAGGTGAATGAGCAGTTCTTC	CATNGGEVNEQFF
14	TRBJ2-1	TRBV11-3	-	TRBD2	TGTGCCAGCAGCTTACTTAGCGGGAGTAATGAGCAGTTCTTC	CASSLLSGSNEQFF
17	TRBJ2-3	TRBV6-4	-	TRBD2	TGTGCCAGCAGTGACTCTAGCGGGGGTTCTAGCACAGATACGCAGTATTTT	CASSDSSGGSSTDTQYF
15	TRBJ2-3	TRBV7-3	-	-	TGTGCCAGCAGCCTATCAGGGAGGAAGACAGATACGCAGTATTTT	CASSLSGRKTDTQYF
15	TRBJ2-3	TRBV5-6	large	-	TGTGCCAGCAGCTTGGTTCCTACTAGCACAGATACGCAGTATTTT	CASSLVPTSTDTQYF
17	TRBJ2-3	TRBV18	-	-	TGTGCCAGCTCACCAAGTTTGACTTACATGGGCACAGATACGCAGTATTTT	CASSPSLTYMGTDTQYF
12	TRBJ1-1	TRBV29-1	once	TRBD1	TGCAGCGTTGAGAGACAGGGGCCTGAAGCTTTCTTT	CSVERQGPEAFF
14	TRBJ2-1	TRBV27	few	-	TGTGCCAGCAGTCCCGCAGGACTGTACAATGAGCAGTTCTTC	CASSPAGLYNEQFF
15	TRBJ1-4	TRBV6-5	-	-	TGTGCCAGCAGTCGGACACCCGCAACTAATGAAAAACTGTTTTTT	CASSRTPATNEKLFF
12	TRBJ2-7	TRBV27	-	-	TGTGCCAGCAGTGAAGAAGGTCGCGAGCAGTACTTC	CASSEEGREQYF
17	TRBJ2-1	TRBV4-2	-	TRBD2	TGTGCCAGCAGCCAAGGGACTAGTTCGGGTTCCTACAATGAGCAGTTCTTC	CASSQGTSSGSYNEQFF
13	TRBJ1-2	TRBV5-5	-	-	TGTGCCAGCAGCTTGGTGGGATTCTATGGCTACACCTTC	CASSLVGFYGYTF
16	TRBJ2-1	TRBV4-1	-	TRBD2	TGCGCCAGCAGCCAAGAATTAGCGGGGGGTTACAATGAGCAGTTCTTC	CASSQELAGGYNEQFF
15	TRBJ2-1	TRBV6-4	-	TRBD2	TGTGCCAGCAGCGCAGCTAGCGGGAGCTACAATGAGCAGTTCTTC	CASSAASGSYNEQFF